This T cell receptor beta chain comes out of a study of T-cell reconstitution after alpha-beta-depleted transplantation in children. Study-wide findings and caveats: T cells produced anew were the main source of T-cell counts and diversity one year after transplant. Surviving thymic progenitors and recipient T cells were the source of high TCRbeta diversity at day 60 in some patients. Approximately two months post-transplant, alpha-beta T cells reportedly originated from several hundred expanded graft clones.

Ten or more counts support this clonotype. The antigen remains unidentified. This sample's TCRbeta library carried unique molecular identifier barcodes. TCRdb called the PCR reads again in MiXCR, with one record for every CDR3 protein. Here the sample spans roughly 500,000 distinct CDR3 sequences, under 12% being singletons. This CDR3 is 14 amino acids long. Germline V lookup: CDR1 DFQATT, CDR2 SNEGSKA (reference sequence). V was clipped by 2 bases and J by 0 bases, with 9 bases between them. The specimen comprised PBMCs, sampled before TCRalphabeta/CD19-depleted stem cell transplant. The V call is TRBV20-1, the J call TRBJ2-3; D is unclear. The sequence derives from a child aged 2-9 years with inherited bone marrow failure, due to receive a stem cell transplant. The CDR3 DNA follows: TGCAGTGCTAGATCACTGGACAGCACAGATACGCAGTATTTT. It specifies CSARSLDSTDTQYF.